This T cell receptor beta chain was sequenced for a study of response to subunit inactivated influenza vaccine. Germline V lookup: CDR1 SGHTA, CDR2 FQGTGA. The CDR3 runs 15 residues. Trimming took 5 bases from V and 8 from J; bases not matched to a gene: 11. One entry per CDR3 protein results from TCRdb running MiXCR on the RT-PCR reads. The table has 500,000 to 600,000 distinct CDR3 sequences, around 11% seen once; the top ten hold roughly 9.6%. This sample also appeared in a second study, on T cells expressing NK-cell markers. That source reports: TCR beta libraries carry UMIs added by 5'RACE template switching. Most of the eight sequenced donors tested HCMV-seropositive; one tested seronegative. The use of an anti-gamma-delta TCR antibody, which was added in several experiments, restricted sorting to T cells expressing alpha-beta TCR. In roughly 6 donors, dominant CD3+CD56+NKG2C+ clones formed about 1.0-7.5% of CD8+ cells. The same clonotypes also predominated in the CD3+CD56-NKG2C+ fraction of several donors.

The source is a man aged 50 to 60 who received an inactivated influenza vaccine. Sequenced here: PBMCs from blood, sampled on the day of vaccination. The V and J genes are TRBV7-3 and TRBJ2-1; TRBD2 aligns across 8 bases. The CDR3 region is CASSLLSGSMDEQFF. As DNA, the CDR3 is TGTGCCAGCAGCCTCTTAAGCGGGAGTATGGATGAGCAGTTCTTC.